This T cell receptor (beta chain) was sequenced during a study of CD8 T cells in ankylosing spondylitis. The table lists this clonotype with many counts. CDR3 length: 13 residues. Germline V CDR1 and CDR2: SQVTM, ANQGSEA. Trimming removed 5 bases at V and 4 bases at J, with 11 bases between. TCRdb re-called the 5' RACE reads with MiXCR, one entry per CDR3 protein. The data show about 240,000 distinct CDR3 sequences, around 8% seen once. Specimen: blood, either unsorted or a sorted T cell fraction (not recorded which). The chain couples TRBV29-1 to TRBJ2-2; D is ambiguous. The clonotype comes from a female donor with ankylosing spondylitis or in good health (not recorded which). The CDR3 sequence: CSVQNRGTGELFF. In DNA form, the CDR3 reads TGCAGCGTTCAAAATAGAGGCACCGGGGAGCTGTTTTTT.